These T cell receptor beta chains were read from a single sample in a study of shared clonotypes between healthy human individuals. Sequencing used immunoSEQ multiplex PCR; TCRdb keeps in-frame clones, though not all of them. The table lists hundreds of thousands of clones, around three quarters of them singletons. Sample: memory CD4+ T cells sorted from blood. The receptors stem from a woman aged 25 to 39 in good health. Both conserved end residues are part of each CDR3. The D gene is left open where the match is weak. Where a row states a size, it is once, few, many or the class of an expanded clone; other rows omit it.

d_gene	len	v_gene	j_gene	abundance	CDR3aa	CDR3nt
-	13	TRBV28	TRBJ2-3	-	CASSITLLDTQYF	TGTGCCAGCAGTATCACCTTGCTTGATACGCAGTATTTT
TRBD1	15	TRBV6-6	TRBJ2-5	-	CASSLGQGPQETQYF	TGTGCCAGCAGCCTGGGACAGGGCCCGCAAGAGACCCAGTACTTC
-	11	TRBV20-1	TRBJ2-5	-	CSAINQETQYF	TGCAGTGCTATAAATCAAGAGACCCAGTACTTC
TRBD1	14	TRBV6-6	TRBJ2-7	-	CASTSSGTAYEQYF	TGTGCCAGCACCTCGTCCGGGACAGCCTACGAGCAGTACTTC
-	14	TRBV5-8	TRBJ2-7	few	CASTRGWQFYEQYF	TGTGCCAGCACCCGGGGGTGGCAATTCTACGAGCAGTACTTC
TRBD1	13	TRBV7-9	TRBJ1-5	-	CASRGQGNQPQHF	TGTGCCAGCAGGGGACAGGGGAATCAGCCCCAGCATTTT
-	14	TRBV15	TRBJ2-7	once	CATSRPGGDYEQYF	TGTGCCACCAGCAGACCAGGGGGGGACTACGAGCAGTACTTC
-	12	TRBV5-1	TRBJ2-7	-	CASSLDFYEQYF	TGCGCCAGCAGCTTGGACTTTTACGAGCAGTACTTC
-	15	TRBV5-1	TRBJ2-1	-	CASSLGGGLYNEQFF	TGCGCCAGCAGCTTGGGAGGGGGGCTCTACAATGAGCAGTTCTTC
TRBD2	16	TRBV5-4	TRBJ2-1	-	CASSFREGPSYNEQFF	TGTGCCAGCAGCTTCCGGGAGGGCCCGTCATACAATGAGCAGTTCTTC
-	15	TRBV9	TRBJ2-7	-	CASSVSYVIGMEQYF	TGTGCCAGCAGCGTATCCTACGTGATCGGAATGGAGCAGTACTTC
TRBD2	15	TRBV29-1	TRBJ2-2	-	CSVVTSGMNTGELFF	TGCAGCGTAGTTACTAGCGGGATGAACACCGGGGAGCTGTTTTTT
TRBD1	16	TRBV10-1	TRBJ2-7	-	CASRRIRTGGSYEQYF	TGCGCCAGCAGGAGGATACGGACAGGGGGGTCCTACGAGCAGTACTTC
-	17	TRBV5-2	TRBJ1-2	-	CASSQRPLQDLRDGYTF	TGCGCCAGCAGCCAAAGACCGTTACAGGACCTGAGGGATGGCTACACCTTC
-	14	TRBV27	TRBJ2-7	-	CASSLTTQGFEQYF	TGTGCCAGCAGTTTAACCACACAGGGCTTCGAGCAGTACTTC
TRBD2	17	TRBV28	TRBJ2-2	-	CASSLGLAASRAGELFF	TGTGCCAGCAGTTTAGGACTAGCGGCATCTCGCGCCGGGGAGCTGTTTTTT
-	15	TRBV5-1	TRBJ2-2	few	CAVGGRESNTGELFF	TGCGCCGTTGGGGGGCGAGAATCGAACACCGGGGAGCTGTTTTTT
-	13	TRBV28	TRBJ2-1	-	CASSFGGNNEQFF	TGTGCCAGCAGTTTTGGAGGGAACAATGAGCAGTTCTTC
TRBD1	16	TRBV19	TRBJ2-2	few	CASSPGTGIDTGELFF	TGTGCCAGTAGTCCCGGGACAGGGATCGACACCGGGGAGCTGTTTTTT
-	14	TRBV30	TRBJ2-5	-	CAWSVLPGTREQYF	TGTGCCTGGAGTGTACTCCCTGGCACGAGGGAGCAGTACTTC
TRBD2	15	TRBV11-2	TRBJ2-7	-	CASSVSRTSVNEQYF	TGTGCCAGCAGCGTCTCCCGGACTAGCGTTAACGAGCAGTACTTC
TRBD1	13	TRBV27	TRBJ1-1	few	CASSSSDRYEAFF	TGTGCCAGCAGTTCCTCGGACAGGTATGAAGCTTTCTTT
TRBD2	14	TRBV5-1	TRBJ2-1	-	CASSEGLADNEQFF	TGCGCCAGCAGCGAGGGACTAGCGGATAATGAGCAGTTCTTC
-	14	TRBV5-6	TRBJ2-6	few	CASSLWSGANVLTF	TGTGCCAGCAGCTTGTGGTCTGGGGCCAACGTCCTGACTTTC
-	12	TRBV5-1	TRBJ1-1	-	CASSPDLAEAFF	TGCGCCAGCAGCCCCGACCTGGCGGAAGCTTTCTTT
-	14	TRBV6-1	TRBJ2-1	few	CASSAGFSYNEQFF	TGTGCCAGCAGTGCGGGGTTCTCCTACAATGAGCAGTTCTTC
-	17	TRBV19	TRBJ2-6	-	CASSSGSGGQGDNVLTF	TGTGCCAGTAGTAGTGGAAGTGGCGGGCAGGGCGACAACGTCCTGACTTTC
-	15	TRBV5-1	TRBJ2-7	-	CASSFQGPGSYEQYF	TGCGCCAGCAGCTTTCAGGGGCCCGGCTCCTACGAGCAGTACTTC
-	13	TRBV5-1	TRBJ1-1	-	CASSPTQNTEAFF	TGCGCCAGCAGCCCGACACAGAACACTGAAGCTTTCTTT
TRBD1	16	TRBV4-1	TRBJ2-7	-	CASSRERTGRTYEQYF	TGCGCCAGCAGCCGAGAGAGGACAGGGCGTACCTACGAGCAGTACTTC
TRBD1	16	TRBV30	TRBJ2-2	once	CAWSRDPGTATGELFF	TGTGCCTGGAGCCGCGATCCCGGGACAGCAACCGGGGAGCTGTTTTTT
-	16	TRBV10-1	TRBJ1-1	-	CASSDPGGKGNTEAFF	TGCGCCAGCAGTGATCCTGGGGGAAAAGGGAACACTGAAGCTTTCTTT
-	14	TRBV7-2	TRBJ2-1	-	CASRARVTYNEQFF	TGTGCCAGCAGAGCTCGGGTTACATACAATGAGCAGTTCTTC
-	12	TRBV28	TRBJ1-2	few	CASSFDSYGYTF	TGTGCCAGCAGTTTCGACAGCTATGGCTACACCTTC
-	11	TRBV20-1	TRBJ1-2	-	CSADYNYGYTF	TGCAGTGCCGACTATAACTATGGCTACACCTTC